The clone carrying this T cell receptor beta chain has a single count. The data stem from a study of blood T cell repertoires in COVID-19. Allocation to cohorts depended on clinical history reported by the participants. Germline V gives CDR1 LGHDT, CDR2 YNNKEL (reference sequence). The J segment lost 8 bases and the V segment lost 5 bases, leaving 9 bases of the junction unmatched. CDR3 length: 15 amino acids. Profiled with immunoSEQ multiplex PCR; TCRdb holds only in-frame clones, not every one. Here the sample spans around 250,000 clones, 70% to 85% being singletons. V usage is TRBV3-1 (or the pseudogene TRBV3-2) and J usage is TRBJ1-6, with 7 bases lining up with TRBD1. The material sequenced was PBMCs or T cells enriched from blood (not recorded which). This receptor was identified in a man aged 40-50 years who had recovered from COVID-19. This chain's CDR3 is CASSVTTGVDSPLHF. Written as DNA, the CDR3 is TGTGCCAGCAGCGTAACTACAGGGGTTGATTCACCCCTCCACTTT.